This TCR beta chain emerged from a study of T cell responses to AZD1222 COVID-19 vaccine. Worth noting for this clone: Its antigen remains unidentified.

Germline V gene data show CDR1 as SGHVS and CDR2 as FNYEAQ. CDR3 length: 18 amino acids. V was clipped by 1 base and J by 0 bases; unmatched bases: 2. Study-wide findings and caveats: White British donors predominated, females outnumbered males, and clonal diversity was possibly underestimated.

TCRdb's table, derived via immunoSEQ multiplex PCR, lists solely in-frame clones and lacks some. The profile covers around 100,000 clones, with about 85% appearing a single time and 4.5% to 5% taken by the ten largest. Second-dose timings of about 4 or about 12 weeks were pooled. This sequence originates from an adult who received the AZD1222 COVID-19 vaccine. This specimen consisted of peripheral blood, obtained 28 days after the second AZD1222 dose. The chain has TRBV7-6 and TRBJ2-2, with 13 bases fitting TRBD2. The CDR3: CASSLGTSGGPNTGELFF. The CDR3 coding sequence is TGTGCCAGCAGCTTAGGGACTAGCGGGGGACCGAACACCGGGGAGCTGTTTTTT. Variable domain in full (rest from reference TRBV7-6 and TRBJ2-2): GAGVSQSPRYKVTKRGQDVALRCDPISGHVSLYWYRQALGQGPEFLTYFNYEAQQDKSGLPNDRFSAERPEGSISTLTIQRTEQRDSAMYRCASSLGTSGGPNTGELFFGEGSRLTVL.